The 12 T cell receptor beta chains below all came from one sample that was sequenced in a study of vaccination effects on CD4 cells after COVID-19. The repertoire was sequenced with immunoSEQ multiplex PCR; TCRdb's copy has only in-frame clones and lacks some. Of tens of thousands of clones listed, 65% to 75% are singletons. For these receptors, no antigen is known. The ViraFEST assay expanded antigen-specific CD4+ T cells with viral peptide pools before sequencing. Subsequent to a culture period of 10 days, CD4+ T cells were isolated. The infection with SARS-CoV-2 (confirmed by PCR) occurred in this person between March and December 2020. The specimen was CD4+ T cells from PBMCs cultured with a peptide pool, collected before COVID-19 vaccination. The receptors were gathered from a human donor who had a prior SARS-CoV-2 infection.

For the CDR3, the DNA is TGTGCCAGCAGCCAACAAACACAGACGGGTGGCTACACCTTC. This translates into CASSQQTQTGGYTF. This rearrangement joins TRBV14 to TRBJ1-2; D unclear. The germline V gene has CDR1 SGHDN and CDR2 FVKESK. The CDR3 runs 14 residues. The V end lost 2 bases, the J end lost 7 bases, and 14 bases lay between the germline ends.

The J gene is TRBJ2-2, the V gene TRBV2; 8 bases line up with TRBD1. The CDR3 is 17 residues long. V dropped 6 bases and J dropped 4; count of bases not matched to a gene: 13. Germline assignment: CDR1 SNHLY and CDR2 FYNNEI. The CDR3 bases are TGTGCCAGCAGGCCCGGGACAGGAGGAACGACCACCGGGGAGCTGTTTTTT. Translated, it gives CASRPGTGGTTTGELFF.

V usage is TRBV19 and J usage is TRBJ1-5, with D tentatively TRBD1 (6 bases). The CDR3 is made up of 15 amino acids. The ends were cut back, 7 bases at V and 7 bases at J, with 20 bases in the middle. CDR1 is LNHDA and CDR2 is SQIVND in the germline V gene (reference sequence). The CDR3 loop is CASTGVGGTWQPQHF. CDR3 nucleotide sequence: TGTGCCAGTACCGGGGTAGGGGGGACGTGGCAGCCCCAGCATTTT.

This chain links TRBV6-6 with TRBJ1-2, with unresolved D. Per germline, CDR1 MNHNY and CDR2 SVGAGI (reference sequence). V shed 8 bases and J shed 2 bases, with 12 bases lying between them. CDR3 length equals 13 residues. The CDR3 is CASCPGKNYGYTF. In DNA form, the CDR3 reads TGTGCCAGCTGCCCGGGGAAAAACTATGGCTACACCTTC.

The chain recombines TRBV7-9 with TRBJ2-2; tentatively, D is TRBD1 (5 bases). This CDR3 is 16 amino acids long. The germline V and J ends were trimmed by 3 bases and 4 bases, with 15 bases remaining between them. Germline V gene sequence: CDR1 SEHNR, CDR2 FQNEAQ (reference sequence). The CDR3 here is CASSFLGRRGTGELFF. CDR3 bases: TGTGCCAGCAGCTTTCTTGGACGAAGGGGCACCGGGGAGCTGTTTTTT.

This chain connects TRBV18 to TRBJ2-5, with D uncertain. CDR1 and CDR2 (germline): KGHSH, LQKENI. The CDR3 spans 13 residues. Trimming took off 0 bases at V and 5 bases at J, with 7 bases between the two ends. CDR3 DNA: TGTGCCAGCTCACCACCGTCCAGGGAGACCCAGTACTTC. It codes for CASSPPSRETQYF.

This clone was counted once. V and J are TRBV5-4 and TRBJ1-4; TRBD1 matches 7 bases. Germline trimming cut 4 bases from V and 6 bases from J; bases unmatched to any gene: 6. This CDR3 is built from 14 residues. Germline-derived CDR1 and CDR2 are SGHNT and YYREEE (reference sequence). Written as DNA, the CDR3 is TGTGCCAGCAGCAAAACAGGGGTGGATGAAAAACTGTTTTTT. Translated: CASSKTGVDEKLFF. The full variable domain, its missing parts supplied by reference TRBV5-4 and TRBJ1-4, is ETGVTQSPTHLIKTRGQQVTLRCSSQSGHNTVSWYQQALGQGPQFIFQYYREEENGRGNFPPRFSGLQFPNYSSELNVNALELDDSALYLCASSKTGVDEKLFFGSGTQLSVL.

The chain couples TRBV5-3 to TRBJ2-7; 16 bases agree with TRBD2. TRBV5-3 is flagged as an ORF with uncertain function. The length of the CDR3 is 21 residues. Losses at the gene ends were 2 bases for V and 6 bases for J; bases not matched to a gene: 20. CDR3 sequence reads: CARSFGTSGRAVQLVRCEQYF. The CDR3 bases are TGTGCCAGAAGCTTCGGGACTAGCGGGAGGGCCGTCCAATTGGTCCGATGCGAGCAGTACTTC.

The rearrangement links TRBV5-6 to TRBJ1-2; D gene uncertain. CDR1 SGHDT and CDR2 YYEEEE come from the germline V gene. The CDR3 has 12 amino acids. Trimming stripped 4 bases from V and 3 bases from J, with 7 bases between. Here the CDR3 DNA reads TGTGCCAGCAGCCCGGGATACTATGGCTACACCTTC. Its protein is CASSPGYYGYTF.

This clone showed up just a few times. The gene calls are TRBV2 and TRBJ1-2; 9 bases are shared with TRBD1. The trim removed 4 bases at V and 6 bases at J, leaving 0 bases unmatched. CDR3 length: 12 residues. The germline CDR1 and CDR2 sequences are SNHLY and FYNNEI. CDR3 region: CASSGTGDGYTF. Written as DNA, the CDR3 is TGTGCCAGCAGTGGGACAGGGGATGGCTACACCTTC.

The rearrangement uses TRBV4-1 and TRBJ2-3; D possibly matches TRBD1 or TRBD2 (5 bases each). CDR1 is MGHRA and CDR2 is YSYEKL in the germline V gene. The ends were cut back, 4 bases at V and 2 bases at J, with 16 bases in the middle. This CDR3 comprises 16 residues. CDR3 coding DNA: TGCGCCAGCAGCCCGACTTTCTCTGGGACCACAGATACGCAGTATTTT. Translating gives CASSPTFSGTTDTQYF.

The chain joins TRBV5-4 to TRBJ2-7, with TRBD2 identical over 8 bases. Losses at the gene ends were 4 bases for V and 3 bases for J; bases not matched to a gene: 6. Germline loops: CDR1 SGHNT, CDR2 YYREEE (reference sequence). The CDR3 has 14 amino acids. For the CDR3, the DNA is TGTGCCAGCAGCCAGGGACTAGTGGGCTACGAGCAGTACTTC. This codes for CASSQGLVGYEQYF.